A single sample gave rise to the 17 T cell receptor beta chains below, sequenced in a study of CD8+ T cells in alopecia areata. cDNA reverse transcribed from extracted RNA served as the sequencing template. Assay: immunoSEQ multiplex PCR; the TCRdb copy retains only in-frame clones and omits some. This sample carries fewer than 9,500 clones, none of them present only once. After pooling, cutaneous lymph node cells were sorted with CD4, CD8alpha, NKG2D, NKG2ACE and other markers. Sequenced: CD8+ T cells sorted from a lymph node. The source of these receptors is a C3H/HeJ mouse with alopecia areata. Strain haplotype (MHC): H2-k.

As to this clone: All gene names here are mouse names. The CDR3 end lies 4 residues beyond the end of the read and is filled in from the germline J gene. The chain couples TRBV13-2 to TRBJ2-5, with TRBD2 matching 12 bases. V shed 0 bases and J 0 bases; nucleotides not matched to a gene: 5. Germline values: CDR1 NNHNN, CDR2 SYGAGS (reference sequence). This CDR3 spans 18 amino acids. The chain's CDR3 is CASGDAGLGGLNQDTQYF. CDR3 DNA (partial): TGTGCCAGCGGTGATGCGGGACTGGGGGGCCTTAACCAAGAC.

Ten or more counts support this clone. Germline and genes here are mouse. Read sequence stops 4 residues before the CDR3 end, and the germline J gene provides the missing end. The J gene is TRBJ2-5, the V gene TRBV13-2, with 8 bases lining up with TRBD1. Germline CDR1 NNHNN, CDR2 SYGAGS (reference sequence). The CDR3 length is 15 residues. The J segment lost 3 bases and the V segment lost 2 bases, leaving 5 bases of the junction unmatched. The chain's CDR3 is CASGEFRGRQDTQYF. Partial CDR3 DNA: TGTGCCAGCGGTGAGTTCAGGGGGCGACAAGAC.

This clone was seen many times. The listed genes are named as in mouse. Read coverage stops 4 residues before the CDR3 terminus; the germline J gene supplies the remainder. The chain has TRBV19 and TRBJ1-1; 10 bases fit TRBD1. The CDR3 covers 14 residues. J was trimmed by 1 base and V by 4 bases; bases with no gene match: 1. From germline, CDR1 is FNHDT and CDR2 SITEND (reference sequence). The CDR3 here is CASSWDRGNTEVFF. Incomplete CDR3 DNA: TGTGCCAGCAGTTGGGACAGGGGAAACACA.

Ten or more counts support this clone. Mouse germline and gene names are used. Sequencing ends 4 residues short of the CDR3 end; the germline J gene provides the rest. V and J are TRBV5 and TRBJ2-4, with 8 bases matching TRBD1. Germline V CDR1 and CDR2: LGHNA, YNLKQL (reference sequence). The CDR3 spans 14 residues. The trim removed 2 bases at V and 3 bases at J, leaving 1 base unmatched. The CDR3 loop is CASSQTGGQNTLYF. The DNA read from the CDR3 is TGTGCCAGCAGCCAAACAGGGGGGCAAAAC.

A word on this clone: Mouse germline and gene names are used. Coverage ceases 4 residues before the CDR3 finishes, and the germline J gene fills in the end. The chain is built from TRBV4 and TRBJ2-4, with D perhaps matching TRBD2 (6 bases). This CDR3 has 15 amino acids. Germline assignment: CDR1 LGHDT and CDR2 YNNKQL (reference sequence). Deletions cut 5 bases from V and 0 bases from J, with 12 bases between. CDR3 residues: CASSALLGSQNTLYF. CDR3 DNA, as far as it was read: TGTGCCAGCAGCGCCCTACTGGGTAGTCAAAAC.

Details on this clone: Gene names are the mouse ones. The read ends 4 residues before the CDR3 terminus; that terminus is restored from the germline J gene. This chain connects TRBV2 to TRBJ2-2; perhaps TRBD1 as D (5 bases). The CDR3 loop spans 16 amino acids. Per the germline V gene, CDR1 is LGHNA and CDR2 is YSYQKL. V lost 2 bases and J 1 base, leaving 11 bases between the germline ends. CDR3 in amino acids: CASSQTREVNTGQLYF. The sequenced part of the CDR3 DNA is TGTGCCAGCAGCCAAACCAGGGAAGTAAACACCGGG. The entire variable domain, with the rest obtained from reference TRBV2 and TRBJ2-2, is as follows: DPKIIQKPKYLVAVTGSEKILICEQYLGHNAMYWYRQSAKKPLEFMFSYSYQKLMDNQTASSRFQPQSSKKNHLDLQITALKPDDSATYFCASSQTREVNTGQLYFGEGSKLTVL.

This clone was counted many times. Germline and genes: mouse. The CDR3 is cut off 4 residues early in the read; its end comes from the germline J gene. The chain has TRBV1 and TRBJ2-1; possibly TRBD2 for D (5 bases). Germline V gene lookup returns CDR1 NSQYPW and CDR2 LRSPGD (reference sequence). V was trimmed by 3 bases and J by 1 base, leaving 7 bases between them. The CDR3 has 14 amino acids. CDR3 in amino acids: CTCSAGVNYAEQFF. The part of the CDR3 DNA that was read is TGCACCTGCAGTGCTGGGGTAAACTATGCT.

This clone was picked up a small number of times. The genes are named according to mouse. The covered CDR3 bases are TGTGCCTGGAGTCTGGGTAACCAAGAC. Translating it yields CAWSLGNQD. The full CDR3 reads CAWSLGNQDTQYF. The genes are TRBV31 and TRBJ2-5; D remains ambiguous. The CDR3 end falls 4 residues outside the read, so it is completed with the germline J gene. CDR1 and CDR2 from the germline V gene are GKSSPN and SITVG. The CDR3 length is 13 residues. Trimming cost V 0 bases and J 0 bases, with 4 bases left between them.

This clone has ten or more counts. Gene names are the mouse ones. The read gets to within 3 residues of the CDR3 end, and the germline J gene fills in the rest. This chain joins TRBV13-1 and TRBJ1-6; D ambiguous. TRBJ1-6 is flagged as an ORF with uncertain function. CDR1 is NSHNY, CDR2 SYGAGN, per germline. V was pared by 1 base and J by 7 bases, with 3 bases between. CDR3 length equals 12 residues. The sequenced CDR3 bases are TGTGCCAGCAGTGATCTGAATTCGCCC. As protein: CASSDLNSP. The whole CDR3 sequence is CASSDLNSPLYF.

This clone has ten or more counts. Gene names and germline match the mouse. The CDR3 goes on 4 residues after the read ends, and that part is filled in from the germline J gene. The gene calls are TRBV13-2 and TRBJ2-3, with D perhaps TRBD1 (5 bases). The CDR3 has 15 residues. CDR1 and CDR2 from the germline V gene are NNHNN and SYGAGS (reference sequence). Trimming removed 2 bases at V and 0 bases at J, with 10 bases between. CDR3: CASGEEGSSAETLYF. Partial CDR3 DNA: TGTGCCAGCGGTGAAGAGGGGTCTAGTGCAGAA.

This clone is medium-sized (0.01 to 0.1%) within its sample. These gene names are mouse names. The CDR3 end falls 4 residues outside the read, so it is completed with the germline J gene. The chain is built from TRBV19 and TRBJ2-2; D is unresolved. Germline CDR1 and CDR2: FNHDT and SITEND (reference sequence). Trimming removed 2 bases at V and 2 bases at J, with 1 base between. This CDR3 is 12 amino acids long. The CDR3: CASSMNTGQLYF. CDR3 DNA (partial): TGTGCCAGCAGTATGAACACCGGG.

As concerns this clone: Gene labels here are mouse ones. The read comes to an end 4 residues before the CDR3 does, leaving the germline J gene to fill in the end. The V call is TRBV13-2, the J call TRBJ1-1, with 8 bases identical to TRBD1. With V trimmed by 0 bases and J by 4 bases, 5 bases remained unmatched. The CDR3 runs to 15 residues. Germline V lookup: CDR1 NNHNN, CDR2 SYGAGS (reference sequence). CDR3 bases read: TGTGCCAGCGGTGATGCAGGGGGCCGGGGCACA. Translating gives CASGDAGGRGT. The full CDR3 sequence reads CASGDAGGRGTEVFF.

The table lists this clone with many counts. The genes are named according to mouse. The read ends 4 residues before the CDR3 terminus; that terminus is restored from the germline J gene. This chain joins TRBV1 and TRBJ2-2; D is perhaps TRBD1 or TRBD2 (5 bases each). The V and J ends lost 1 base and 3 bases respectively, with 6 bases between them. CDR3 length: 14 amino acids. Germline CDR1 reads NSQYPW; CDR2 reads LRSPGD (reference sequence). CDR3 bases read: TGCACCTGCAGTGCAGGGGGCGACACCGGG. Translating it yields CTCSAGGDTG. In full, the CDR3 is CTCSAGGDTGQLYF.

In this sample, this clone turned up a few times. Genes and germline come from the mouse. The read ends 4 residues early relative to the CDR3; the germline J gene fills the gap. The V gene is TRBV31, the J gene TRBJ2-3; the match to TRBD1 covers 9 bases. CDR3 length equals 15 residues. Germline-derived CDR1 and CDR2 are GKSSPN and SITVG. The trim removed 1 base at V and 2 bases at J, leaving 4 bases unmatched. The CDR3 DNA, read in part, is TGTGCCTGGAGTCCCAGGACAGGGGCTGCAGAA. This translates into CAWSPRTGAAE. The full CDR3 is CAWSPRTGAAETLYF.

This clone was observed at least ten times. Gene names are the mouse ones. The read ends 4 residues before the CDR3 terminus; that terminus is restored from the germline J gene. The J gene is TRBJ2-2, the V gene TRBV1, with D tentatively TRBD1 (6 bases). The germline CDR1 and CDR2 sequences are NSQYPW and LRSPGD (reference sequence). Trimming removed 0 bases at V and 3 bases at J, with 11 bases between. The CDR3 extends over 16 amino acids. The CDR3 bases that were read are TGCACCTGCAGTGCAGAGCAGGGGAGGGACACCGGG. Protein: CTCSAEQGRDTG. The complete CDR3 sequence is CTCSAEQGRDTGQLYF.

This clone was seen ten or more times. Any gene name here is a mouse gene name. The read terminates 4 residues before the CDR3 end, so the remaining end is supplied by the germline J gene. J is TRBJ2-7 and V is TRBV13-2; TRBD1 matches at 8 bases. In germline, CDR1 is NNHNN, CDR2 SYGAGS (reference sequence). V was clipped by 5 bases and J by 3 bases; unmatched bases: 1. The CDR3 contains 12 residues. The CDR3 sequence: CASGDRVYEQYF. The CDR3 DNA, read in part, is TGTGCCAGCGGGGACAGGGTCTAT.

In regard to this clone: The gene names here belong to mouse. The read ends 4 residues before the CDR3 terminus; that terminus is restored from the germline J gene. V and J are TRBV31 and TRBJ2-7; 9 bases are shared with TRBD2. V was clipped by 3 bases and J by 0 bases; unmatched bases: 9. In germline, CDR1 is GKSSPN, CDR2 SITVG. The CDR3 spans 16 residues. The CDR3 protein is CAWSLLGGQSSYEQYF. CDR3 bases read: TGTGCCTGGAGCCTACTGGGGGGCCAAAGCTCCTAT.